This is a list of T cell receptor beta chains from one sample in a study of metastatic and nonmetastatic thyroid tumors. Through MiXCR, TCRdb re-clonotyped the PCR reads. The sample carries roughly 55,000 clones, about 16% recorded once. Sequencing was carried out using blood. The receptors come from a male donor with papillary thyroid cancer or a benign thyroid nodule (not recorded which). Some clones in this sample may be carry-over from other donors' samples. Both conserved end residues are part of each CDR3. The D gene is left open where the match is weak. Size is omitted from some rows. Given values are once, few, many or a class for expanded clones.

>many|TRBJ2-5|-|TRBV3-1
TGTGCCAGCAGCCAAGTATGGGGTCTGGAGACCCAGTACTTC
CASSQVWGLETQYF
>many|TRBJ2-2|-|TRBV6-4
TGTGCCAGCAGTGAGTCCGGGGAAACCGGGGAGCTGTTTTTT
CASSESGETGELFF
>-|TRBJ1-1|-|TRBV9
TGTGCCAGCAGCCCAGCCAGCGGAGGGAGGGCATGGAATGAAGCTTTCTTT
CASSPASGGRAWNEAFF
>many|TRBJ1-2|TRBD1|TRBV5-4
TGTGCCAGCAGCTTGGAAACAGGGGGCCCCTACTATGGCTACACCTTC
CASSLETGGPYYGYTF
>-|TRBJ2-5|-|TRBV5-4
TGTGCCAGCAGCAGAGTGGCGGGGCCCGGGGAGACCCAGTACTTC
CASSRVAGPGETQYF
>many|TRBJ1-5|-|TRBV9
TGTGCCAGCAGCGTAGTTGGGGGGCTGAATCAGCCCCAGCATTTT
CASSVVGGLNQPQHF
>-|TRBJ2-1|-|TRBV24-1
TGTGCCACCAGTGATTGGGGGCGACCCTACAATGAGCAGTTCTTC
CATSDWGRPYNEQFF
>many|TRBJ2-1|TRBD2|TRBV6-1
TGTGCCAGCAGTGTCTCCGGGACTAGCAGTCGCAATGAGCAGTTCTTC
CASSVSGTSSRNEQFF
>many|TRBJ2-7|TRBD1|TRBV9
TGTGCCAGCAGCTCGGGGACAGGGGCCTACGAGCAGTACTTC
CASSSGTGAYEQYF
>-|TRBJ2-3|TRBD2|TRBV11-2
TGTGCCAGCAGCCTCCTTAGCGGGAGAGCTGAAGATACGCAGTATTTT
CASSLLSGRAEDTQYF
>many|TRBJ2-5|TRBD2|TRBV20-1
TGCAGTGCTAGAGATCCTCGGGGGGGCTCAGAGACCCAGTACTTC
CSARDPRGGSETQYF
>many|TRBJ1-5|-|TRBV9
TGTGCCAGCAGCGTAGGGTCGGGAGGGGGTCAGCCCCAGCATTTT
CASSVGSGGGQPQHF
>many|TRBJ1-1|-|TRBV3-1
TGTGCCAGCAGCCGAGGACAGTTGAACACTGAAGCTTTCTTT
CASSRGQLNTEAFF
>many|TRBJ2-5|TRBD2|TRBV7-9
TGTGCCAGCAGCTTAGAAGGGACTAGAGGGACGGAGACCCAGTACTTC
CASSLEGTRGTETQYF
>many|TRBJ1-4|-|TRBV9
TGTGCCAGCAGCGCCACGGGGTCCCCGGCTGAAAAACTGTTTTTT
CASSATGSPAEKLFF
>many|TRBJ2-5|-|TRBV24-1
TGTGCCACCAGTTCGACAGGTAAAGAGACCCAGTACTTC
CATSSTGKETQYF
>-|TRBJ2-2|-|TRBV11-2
TGTGCCATCAGCCCCGTTGCGGTCTGGAACACCGGGGAGCTGTTTTTT
CAISPVAVWNTGELFF
>-|TRBJ2-5|-|TRBV11-1
TGTGCCAGCAGCTTAGCGGGGTCGGGGCAAGAGACCCAGTACTTC
CASSLAGSGQETQYF
>many|TRBJ1-1|TRBD1|TRBV4-1
TGCGCCAGCAGCCAACCACTAACCGACAGGGGGGGTACTGAAGCTTTCTTT
CASSQPLTDRGGTEAFF
>medium-sized|TRBJ2-5|TRBD2|TRBV24-1
TGTGCCGCCTCAACACCGGGACTAGAAGAGACCCAGTACTTC
CAASTPGLEETQYF
>-|TRBJ1-5|-|TRBV12-3/TRBV12-4
TGTGCCAGCAGTTCGGGACCACAGACCCAGCATTTT
CASSSGPQTQHF
>many|TRBJ2-7|-|TRBV20-1
TGCAGTGCTAGAGACAGCTGGACCTACGAGCAGTACTTC
CSARDSWTYEQYF
>many|TRBJ2-1|-|TRBV20-1
TGCAGTGCTAGAGTTGCGGGCCGAAGCTCCTACAATGAGCAGTTCTTC
CSARVAGRSSYNEQFF
>-|TRBJ2-4|TRBD2|TRBV9
TGTGCCAGCAGCCCAGGGACTAGCGGGCGGGCCGAGAACATTCAGTACTTC
CASSPGTSGRAENIQYF
>-|TRBJ1-5|-|TRBV28
TGTGCCAGCACTTACCCCCTTGCCCCCCCGAGAGATAGCAATCAGCCCCAGCATTTT
CASTYPLAPPRDSNQPQHF
>many|TRBJ1-2|-|TRBV7-9
TGTGCCAGCAGCTTGACAAACTATGGCTACACCTTC
CASSLTNYGYTF
>many|TRBJ2-2|TRBD2|TRBV9
TGTGCCAGCAGCGTAACTAGCGGGACCACCGGGGAGCTGTTTTTT
CASSVTSGTTGELFF
>many|TRBJ2-3|TRBD1|TRBV14
TGTGCCAGCAGCCATAAGGGACAGCGTAGCACAGATACGCAGTATTTT
CASSHKGQRSTDTQYF
>many|TRBJ1-6|-|TRBV2
TGTGCCAGCAGTGGCTTAGGGGCTGATTACAATTCACCCCTCCACTTT
CASSGLGADYNSPLHF
>-|TRBJ1-3|TRBD1|TRBV5-6
TGTGCCGGCAGCCCACCAGGGGGTGAGGGCTCTGGAAACACCATATATTTT
CAGSPPGGEGSGNTIYF
>few|TRBJ1-1|TRBD1|TRBV9
TGTGCCAGCAGTGAGCCCCTACAGGGGATTAACACTGAAGCTTTCTTT
CASSEPLQGINTEAFF
>many|TRBJ1-1|-|TRBV11-2
TGTGCCAGCAGCCCACTAGGCCAGGGGTTCTCGATTGAAGCTTTCTTT
CASSPLGQGFSIEAFF
>many|TRBJ2-3|-|TRBV15
TGTGCCACCAGCAGAGATCCGGCCGAGGATACGCAGTATTTT
CATSRDPAEDTQYF
>many|TRBJ1-1|TRBD1|TRBV5-5
TGTGCCAGCAGCCCCAGCCCACAGGGGGCTGCGACTGAAGCTTTCTTT
CASSPSPQGAATEAFF
>many|TRBJ2-1|-|TRBV6-4
TGTGCCAGCAGTGACTCTTCCGCGGGTGAGCAGTTCTTC
CASSDSSAGEQFF
>-|TRBJ2-7|-|TRBV28
TGTGCCAGCAGCACGACTGGGGCTCTGGGCCACGAGCAGTACTTC
CASSTTGALGHEQYF
>-|TRBJ2-7|-|TRBV10-3
TGTGCCATCAGTGAGTCGAGACAGTCCTACGAGCAGTACTTC
CAISESRQSYEQYF
>few|TRBJ2-1|-|TRBV11-1
TGTGCCAGCACCTCAATGTCAGGGGCGCTTAACAATGAGCAGTTCTTC
CASTSMSGALNNEQFF
>-|TRBJ2-1|-|TRBV20-1
TGCAGTGCCCCTCGGCAGGGGAAGTGCTACAATGAGCAGTTCTTC
CSAPRQGKCYNEQFF
>few|TRBJ2-1|-|TRBV5-4
TGTGCCAGCAGCCGGGGCTTAGTCTCCTACAATGAGCAGTTCTTC
CASSRGLVSYNEQFF
>many|TRBJ1-5|-|TRBV28
TGTGCCACCGAAGGGAGCAATCAGCCCCAGCATTTT
CATEGSNQPQHF
>many|TRBJ2-3|-|TRBV7-2
TGTGCCAGCAGCTTAGGACCGCAGTACACAGATACGCAGTATTTT
CASSLGPQYTDTQYF
>-|TRBJ1-1|-|TRBV4-1
TGCGCCAGCAGCCATGTCACGGGAGGGAACACTGAAGCTTTCTTT
CASSHVTGGNTEAFF